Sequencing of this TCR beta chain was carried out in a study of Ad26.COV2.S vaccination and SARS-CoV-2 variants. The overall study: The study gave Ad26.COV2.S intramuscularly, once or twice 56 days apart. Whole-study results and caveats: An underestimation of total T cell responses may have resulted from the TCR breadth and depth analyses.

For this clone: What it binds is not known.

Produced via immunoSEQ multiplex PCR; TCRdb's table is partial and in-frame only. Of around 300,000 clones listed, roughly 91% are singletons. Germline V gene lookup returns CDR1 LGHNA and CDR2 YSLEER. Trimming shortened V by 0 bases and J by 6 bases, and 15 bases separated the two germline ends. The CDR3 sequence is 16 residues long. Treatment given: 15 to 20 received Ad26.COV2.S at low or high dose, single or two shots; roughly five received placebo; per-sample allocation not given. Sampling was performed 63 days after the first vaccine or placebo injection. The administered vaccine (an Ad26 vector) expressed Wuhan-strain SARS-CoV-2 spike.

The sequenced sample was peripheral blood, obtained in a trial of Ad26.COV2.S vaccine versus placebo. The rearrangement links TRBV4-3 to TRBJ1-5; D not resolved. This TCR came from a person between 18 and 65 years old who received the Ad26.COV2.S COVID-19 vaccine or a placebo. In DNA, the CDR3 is TGCGCCAGCAGCCAAGATCGGGCACACTTGGGTCAGCCCCAGCATTTT. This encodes CASSQDRAHLGQPQHF.